This entry lists 13 T cell receptor beta chains sequenced from one sample in a study of blood T cell repertoires in COVID-19 (dated by TCRdb to about 2020). Libraries came from the immunoSEQ multiplex PCR assay. TCRdb holds this immuneACCESS table with in-frame rearrangements only. Some clones are missing; in checked studies, unresolved V genes explain under half, and the rest has no known cause. The sample table shows around 230,000 clones, and about 80% are seen once. Together, the top ten hold roughly 9.6% of the sample. Sequencing was performed on peripheral blood. The origin of the receptors is a woman of 80 years or more with acute or convalescent COVID-19.

This rearrangement joins TRBV12-3 or TRBV12-4 to TRBJ1-2; D is perhaps TRBD1 (5 bases). Trimming took 4 bases from V and 8 from J, leaving 11 bases between them. The CDR3 length is 12 residues. The CDR3 is CASSSRVGGYTF. CDR3 bases: TGTGCCAGCAGTTCCAGGGTTGGAGGCTACACCTTC.

V is TRBV5-1 and J is TRBJ2-3; TRBD2 agrees at 14 bases. J lost 4 bases, V lost 3 bases, and 4 bases had no gene match. This CDR3 comprises 16 residues. CDR1 and CDR2 (germline): SGHRS, YFSETQ. Written as DNA, the CDR3 is TGCGCCAGCAGCTCGGGACTAGCGGGGGCTTCAGATACGCAGTATTTT. Protein sequence: CASSSGLAGASDTQYF. Supplemented by reference TRBV5-1 and TRBJ2-3, the full variable domain reads KAGVTQTPRYLIKTRGQQVTLSCSPISGHRSVSWYQQTPGQGLQFLFEYFSETQRNKGNFPGRFSGRQFSNSRSEMNVSTLELGDSALYLCASSSGLAGASDTQYFGPGTRLTVL.

The CDR3 spells CSVGGGKGGYTF. The CDR3 DNA reads TGCAGCGTTGGTGGGGGGAAGGGTGGCTACACCTTC. The genes are TRBV29-1 and TRBJ1-2; possibly TRBD1 for D (5 bases). Germline loops: CDR1 SQVTM, CDR2 ANQGSEA. The V end was cut by 4 bases, the J end by 7 bases, with 13 bases between. The CDR3 spans 12 residues.

The chain uses TRBV30 and TRBJ1-4, with 7 bases matching TRBD1. CDR3 length: 15 residues. CDR1 and CDR2 from the germline V gene are GTSNPN and SVGIG (reference sequence). V shed 3 bases and J 4 bases; nucleotides not matched to a gene: 8. As DNA, the CDR3 is TGTGCCTGGAGGGCAAACAGGGGAGTTAATGAAAAACTGTTTTTT. Its protein product is CAWRANRGVNEKLFF.

This chain uses TRBV19 with TRBJ1-2; 12 nucleotides align to TRBD1. This CDR3 has 17 amino acids. Unmatched junction bases numbered 10, after V lost 1 base and J lost 7 bases. Per the germline V gene, CDR1 is LNHDA and CDR2 is SQIVND (reference sequence). CDR3 coding DNA: TGTGCCAGTAGTATAGTTGGGACAGGGGGCGAAGGCTCTGGCTACACCTTC. Its protein product is CASSIVGTGGEGSGYTF.

The rearrangement uses TRBV19 and TRBJ1-1, with D perhaps TRBD1 (5 bases). The CDR3 is 16 residues long. V lost 3 bases to trimming and J lost 1 base, with 15 bases between them. The germline gives CDR1 LNHDA, CDR2 SQIVND (reference sequence). CDR3 region: CASSIPPQGRNTEAFF. CDR3 DNA sequence: TGTGCCAGTAGTATTCCCCCGCAGGGCAGGAACACTGAAGCTTTCTTT.

The rearrangement links TRBV4-1 to TRBJ2-1; D is perhaps TRBD1 (5 bases). With 1 base removed from V and 3 bases from J, the gap between germline ends came to 13 bases. The CDR3 is 16 residues long. Germline CDR1 reads MGHRA; CDR2 reads YSYEKL. The CDR3 region has the DNA TGCGCCAGCAGCCAAGTGACAGTTGCCCTCTACAATGAGCAGTTCTTC. Translation: CASSQVTVALYNEQFF.

The table lists this clone with a count of one. This chain joins TRBV25-1 and TRBJ2-5; 7 nucleotides line up with TRBD1. This CDR3 has 15 residues. The V and J ends lost 6 bases and 1 base, in that order; junction bases with no gene match: 8. Germline V gives CDR1 MGHDK, CDR2 SYGVNS. The CDR3 coding sequence is TGTGCCAGCAGCCCCCCCGGGACAGTCCAAGAGACCCAGTACTTC. It codes for CASSPPGTVQETQYF.

A single count supports this clone. The chain joins TRBV7-2 to TRBJ2-3, with a weak D call TRBD1 (6 bases). Germline CDR1 reads SGHTA; CDR2 reads FQGNSA. Trimming shortened V by 1 base and J by 4 bases, and 12 bases separated the two germline ends. The CDR3 loop spans 15 amino acids. CDR3 in DNA: TGTGCCAGCAGCTTAGTACAGGGTCGCGCAGATACGCAGTATTTT. As protein: CASSLVQGRADTQYF.

V and J are TRBV4-1 and TRBJ2-7; TRBD1 aligns across 8 bases. The trim removed 0 bases at V and 1 base at J, leaving 5 bases unmatched. Germline V gene data show CDR1 as MGHRA and CDR2 as YSYEKL. This CDR3 comprises 16 residues. CDR3 residues: CASSQERQGLSYEQYF. The CDR3 DNA is TGCGCCAGCAGCCAAGAACGACAGGGGCTATCCTACGAGCAGTACTTC.

The rearrangement joins TRBV18 to TRBJ1-6; TRBD1 might be the D (5 bases). Between the trimmed V and J ends, which lost 6 bases and 8 bases, there was a span of 14 bases. Germline V gives CDR1 KGHSH, CDR2 LQKENI. This CDR3 spans 14 amino acids. The CDR3 loop is CASSTTGGDSPLHF. CDR3 DNA: TGTGCCAGCTCCACTACAGGTGGGGATTCACCCCTCCACTTT.

This rearrangement joins TRBV5-6 to TRBJ2-6, with a possible D match to TRBD2 (5 bases). This CDR3 has 15 amino acids. V shed 0 bases and J shed 2 bases, with 6 bases lying between them. Per the germline V gene, CDR1 is SGHDT and CDR2 is YYEEEE. The CDR3 bases are TGTGCCAGCAGCTTGGACGGGACTGGGGCCAACGTCCTGACTTTC. This sequence encodes CASSLDGTGANVLTF.

The chain links TRBV20-1 to TRBJ2-5, with TRBD1 matching 7 bases. Germline CDR1 DFQATT, CDR2 SNEGSKA (reference sequence). This CDR3 is 16 amino acids long. The V and J ends lost 3 bases and 2 bases, in that order; junction bases with no gene match: 12. This CDR3 reads CSASLSYSQGQETQYF. CDR3 coding DNA: TGCAGTGCTAGTTTATCTTACTCACAGGGGCAAGAGACCCAGTACTTC.